One and the same sample provided the 30 T cell receptor beta chains below, sequenced in a study of CD8 T cells in ankylosing spondylitis (dated by TCRdb to between 2016 and 2019). What these receptors recognize is not known. General study outcomes and caveats: Blood from ankylosing spondylitis patients appeared to be characterized by a TCR beta motif composed of 7 to 9 highly homologous amino acid variants.

The library was made by 5' RACE. Instrument used: Illumina HiSeq 2500. The public reads were reprocessed in TCRdb via fastp at Q25 and MiXCR, keeping in-frame beta chains. Rows with one shared CDR3 protein collapse into an entry with the most common genes and DNA. The sample has a few hundred thousand distinct CDR3 sequences on record, approximately 20% of them singletons. The ten largest clonotypes hold roughly a sixth of the sample. What was sequenced was blood, either unsorted or a sorted T cell fraction (not recorded which). All receptors derive from a male donor with ankylosing spondylitis.

The V and J genes are TRBV5-1 and TRBJ2-7, with TRBD1 matching 7 bases. CDR1 is SGHRS and CDR2 is YFSETQ in the germline V gene. CDR3 size: 16 residues. The V gene end was trimmed by 7 bases and the J gene end by 5 bases; junction bases not matched to a gene: 18. The CDR3 nucleotides are TGCGCCAGCGCGACTTCCACCGGGACAGAGGGTAACGAGCAGTACTTC. Protein product: CASATSTGTEGNEQYF.

The gene calls are TRBV6-6 and TRBJ2-3; D call uncertain. The CDR3 is made up of 13 amino acids. V was clipped by 8 bases and J by 0 bases, with 9 bases between them. Germline V CDR1 and CDR2: MNHNY, SVGAGI (reference sequence). CDR3 sequence reads: CASVPGSTDTQYF. Written as DNA, the CDR3 is TGTGCCAGCGTACCCGGTAGCACAGATACGCAGTATTTT.

This clonotype has more than one count but fewer than ten. This chain links TRBV6-6 with TRBJ1-1; D gene ambiguous. CDR1 is MNHNY and CDR2 is SVGAGI in the germline V gene (reference sequence). The ends were cut back, 6 bases at V and 7 bases at J, with 9 bases in the middle. This CDR3 has 11 residues. The CDR3 bases are TGTGCCAGCAGCCCAAAGCTTGAAGCTTTCTTT. Amino acid sequence: CASSPKLEAFF.

The sample holds a few counts of this clonotype. The chain uses TRBV20-1 and TRBJ2-5; D gene uncertain. This CDR3 region has 13 residues. Trimming took 6 bases from V and 4 from J, leaving 15 bases between them. Germline assignment: CDR1 DFQATT and CDR2 SNEGSKA (reference sequence). The CDR3 nucleotides read TGCAGTGCCCAGGACGAGGCTGGAGAGACCCAGTACTTC. Its translation is CSAQDEAGETQYF.

The CDR3 sequence: CASSFVEGAREQYF. The CDR3, as DNA: TGTGCCAGCAGTTTTGTGGAGGGGGCCAGGGAGCAGTACTTC. The rearrangement joins TRBV12-3 or TRBV12-4 to TRBJ2-7; D possibly corresponds to TRBD1 (7 bases). CDR3 length: 14 amino acids. V was cut by 3 bases and J by 7 bases, with 16 bases left in between.

The V and J genes are TRBV12-3 or TRBV12-4 and TRBJ2-7; 9 nucleotides match TRBD2. The CDR3 totals 13 residues. The V and J ends lost 6 bases and 2 bases, in that order; junction bases with no gene match: 2. The CDR3 DNA reads TGTGCCAGCAGAATAGCGGGAGCCTACGAGCAGTACTTC. Its protein is CASRIAGAYEQYF.

The chain joins TRBV28 to TRBJ2-3; D is uncertain. Deletions cut 5 bases from V and 1 base from J, with 16 bases between. Germline V gene lookup returns CDR1 MDHEN and CDR2 SYDVKM. The CDR3 totals 16 residues. The CDR3 bases are TGTGCCAGCAGTCCCCTCCGACTCGGCGGCACAGATACGCAGTATTTT. Protein sequence: CASSPLRLGGTDTQYF. The full variable domain, with the rest looked up from reference TRBV28 and TRBJ2-3, is DVKVTQSSRYLVKRTGEKVFLECVQDMDHENMFWYRQDPGLGLRLIYFSYDVKMKEKGDIPEGYSVSREKKERFSLILESASTNQTSMYLCASSPLRLGGTDTQYFGPGTRLTVL.

This chain links TRBV19 with TRBJ1-1; maybe TRBD1 (6 bases). Germline V CDR1 and CDR2: LNHDA, SQIVND (reference sequence). The CDR3 runs to 15 residues. Between the trimmed V and J ends, which lost 6 bases and 0 bases, there was a span of 14 bases. The CDR3 coding sequence is TGTGCCAGTAGACCGACAGGAGGCTTGAACACTGAAGCTTTCTTT. This encodes CASRPTGGLNTEAFF.

The chain has TRBV3-1 and TRBJ1-1; TRBD1 is a possible D gene (5 bases). CDR1 and CDR2 (germline): LGHDT, YNNKEL (reference sequence). The CDR3 consists of 15 residues. V lost 2 bases, J lost 3 bases, and 13 bases lay in between. CDR3 DNA sequence: TGTGCCAGCAGCCAATTCGGGACGGTGTACACTGAAGCTTTCTTT. This translates into CASSQFGTVYTEAFF.

The chain joins TRBV4-2 to TRBJ1-5, with TRBD1 as a possible D gene (6 bases). The CDR3 covers 15 residues. V dropped 4 bases and J dropped 5 bases, with 15 bases sitting between them. From germline, CDR1 is LGHNA and CDR2 YNFKEQ. The CDR3 loop is CASSRDQGSHQPQHF. CDR3 coding DNA: TGTGCCAGCAGCCGCGATCAGGGGTCGCATCAGCCCCAGCATTTT.

This clonotype was counted between two and nine times. The rearrangement links TRBV20-1 to TRBJ1-5; D remains ambiguous. In germline, CDR1 is DFQATT, CDR2 SNEGSKA (reference sequence). CDR3 length: 12 residues. V lost 6 bases and J lost 2, with 8 bases in between. DNA for the CDR3: TGCAGTGCACCGGACGGCAATCAGCCCCAGCATTTT. Its protein is CSAPDGNQPQHF.

The rearrangement uses TRBV7-2 and TRBJ2-3; 7 nucleotides agree with TRBD2. Per the germline V gene, CDR1 is SGHTA and CDR2 is FQGNSA. This CDR3 region has 13 residues. The V and J ends lost 7 bases and 2 bases, in that order; junction bases with no gene match: 3. The CDR3 DNA sequence: TGTGCCAGCACCAGGGACTACACAGATACGCAGTATTTT. Its protein is CASTRDYTDTQYF.

This clonotype was detected only a few times. Here the CDR3 reads CASRTLAGVFF. In nucleotides, the CDR3 is TGTGCCAGCAGAACACTAGCGGGAGTGTTCTTC. V usage is TRBV2 and J usage is TRBJ2-1, with 11 bases that match TRBD2. CDR3 length equals 11 residues. Germline V gives CDR1 SNHLY, CDR2 FYNNEI. The V gene end was trimmed by 6 bases and the J gene end by 15 bases; junction bases not matched to a gene: 4.

The V gene is TRBV7-9, the J gene TRBJ2-1; 10 bases fit TRBD1. Germline CDR1 and CDR2: SEHNR and FQNEAQ (reference sequence). The V and J ends lost 0 bases and 7 bases, in that order; junction bases with no gene match: 6. CDR3 size: 16 residues. In DNA form, the CDR3 reads TGTGCCAGCAGCTTAGCCGGACAGGGGGTTTGGAATGAGCAGTTCTTC. Translated, it gives CASSLAGQGVWNEQFF.

The sample holds a few counts of this clonotype. The chain recombines TRBV6-5 with TRBJ2-7, with D perhaps TRBD1 (6 bases). This CDR3 contains 14 residues. V lost 4 bases and J 3 bases, leaving 13 bases between the germline ends. Germline CDR1 MNHEY, CDR2 SVGAGI. The CDR3 DNA sequence: TGTGCCAGCAGTTGGTTCAGGGGAGACTACGAGCAGTACTTC. This codes for CASSWFRGDYEQYF.

The genes are TRBV12-3 or TRBV12-4 and TRBJ2-3; TRBD1 agrees at 10 bases. Losses at the gene ends were 7 bases for V and 2 bases for J; bases not matched to a gene: 12. CDR3 length: 17 amino acids. The CDR3, as DNA: TGTGCCAGCACCCAAAAGTGGGGACAGGGGACCACAGATACGCAGTATTTT. It encodes CASTQKWGQGTTDTQYF.

This clonotype was observed many times. The genes are TRBV11-2 and TRBJ2-7; D not certain. Germline V gene lookup returns CDR1 SGHAT and CDR2 FQNNGV. Between the trimmed V and J ends, which lost 1 base and 2 bases, there was a span of 9 bases. The CDR3 has 14 residues. CDR3 DNA sequence: TGTGCCAGCAGCTTAGCTAGGTCAGCCTACGAGCAGTACTTC. Translating gives CASSLARSAYEQYF.

The table lists this clonotype with a few counts. This chain connects TRBV18 to TRBJ2-1; D is undetermined. The CDR3 totals 13 residues. V dropped 2 bases and J dropped 6 bases, with 8 bases sitting between them. CDR1 KGHSH and CDR2 LQKENI come from the germline V gene. As DNA, the CDR3 is TGTGCCAGCTCACCATTTCGTGGCAATGAGCAGTTCTTC. This translates into CASSPFRGNEQFF.

V and J are TRBV15 and TRBJ2-1; D perhaps matches TRBD2 (7 bases). Trimming took off 2 bases at V and 8 bases at J, with 13 bases between the two ends. The CDR3 sequence is 14 residues long. Per the germline V gene, CDR1 is LNHNV and CDR2 is YYDKDF (reference sequence). This CDR3 reads CATSRRAGAHEQFF. The CDR3 DNA reads as TGTGCCACCAGCAGACGTGCGGGGGCACATGAGCAGTTCTTC.

The chain carries TRBV29-1 and TRBJ2-5; D gene uncertain. CDR1 and CDR2 (germline): SQVTM, ANQGSEA. The V end was cut by 3 bases, the J end by 2 bases, with 10 bases between. CDR3 size: 13 residues. As DNA, the CDR3 is TGCAGCGTTGATAACATGCTGCAAGAGACCCAGTACTTC. Encoded protein: CSVDNMLQETQYF. The entire variable domain, with the rest obtained from reference TRBV29-1 and TRBJ2-5, is as follows: SAVISQKPSRDICQRGTSLTIQCQVDSQVTMMFWYRQQPGQSLTLIATANQGSEATYESGFVIDKFPISRPNLTFSTLTVSNMSPEDSSIYLCSVDNMLQETQYFGPGTRLLVL.

V and J are TRBV13 and TRBJ2-6; 7 bases match TRBD1. This CDR3 is built from 17 residues. The junction had 14 bases not matched to a gene; V was cut back by 5 bases and J by 7 bases. From germline, CDR1 is PRHDT and CDR2 FYEKMQ (reference sequence). The CDR3 here is CASSPRTGQTFANVLTF. CDR3 DNA: TGTGCCAGCAGCCCACGAACGGGACAGACGTTCGCCAACGTCCTGACTTTC.

The CDR3 here is CASSLSRLAGTNEQFF. The CDR3 DNA reads TGTGCCAGCAGCTTATCTCGGCTAGCGGGAACCAATGAGCAGTTCTTC. The V gene is TRBV11-1, the J gene TRBJ2-1; 9 positions match TRBD2. Germline CDR1 is SGHAT and CDR2 is FQDESV (reference sequence). V was clipped by 2 bases and J by 6 bases; unmatched bases: 8. The CDR3 consists of 16 residues.

The CDR3 bases are TGCAGTGCTAGCCACATCGCGGGTTTCACAGATACGCAGTATTTT. Its protein is CSASHIAGFTDTQYF. The chain recombines TRBV20-1 with TRBJ2-3; D possibly corresponds to TRBD2 (5 bases). Germline V gene data show CDR1 as DFQATT and CDR2 as SNEGSKA (reference sequence). V gave up 3 bases and J gave up 2 bases, with 15 bases separating them. The CDR3 has 15 amino acids.

V gene TRBV5-1 combines with J gene TRBJ1-6, with TRBD1 matching 8 bases. Per germline, CDR1 SGHRS and CDR2 YFSETQ. Trimming cost V 6 bases and J 7 bases; bases outside gene matches: 15. The CDR3 totals 17 residues. The CDR3 bases are TGCGCCAGCACCCCTATGGACTTTGGACAGGGCAATTCACCCCTCCACTTT. Its protein product is CASTPMDFGQGNSPLHF.

The CDR3 region has the DNA TGTGCCAGCAGCCACCATGCTAGCAATCAGCCCCAGCATTTT. Its protein product is CASSHHASNQPQHF. V is TRBV7-2 and J is TRBJ1-5, with unresolved D. The germline V gene encodes CDR1 SGHTA and CDR2 FQGNSA. Trimming took off 5 bases at V and 0 bases at J, with 8 bases between the two ends. This CDR3 contains 14 residues.

This clonotype was seen only a few times. The chain uses TRBV9 and TRBJ2-3, with TRBD1 as a possible D gene (5 bases). V lost 0 bases to trimming and J lost 2 bases, with 10 bases between them. The CDR3 spans 15 residues. Germline V gene lookup returns CDR1 SGDLS and CDR2 YYNGEE. CDR3 sequence (DNA): TGTGCCAGCAGCGTAGGGCAGGGTGTCACAGATACGCAGTATTTT. Encoded protein: CASSVGQGVTDTQYF.

Only a few counts were recorded for this clonotype. The rearrangement joins TRBV29-1 to TRBJ2-7; 10 bases agree with TRBD1. CDR3 length: 12 residues. The V segment lost 6 bases and the J segment 5 bases; nucleotides outside the gene matches: 4. Germline CDR1 is SQVTM and CDR2 is ANQGSEA. The CDR3 coding sequence is TGCAGCGTACGACAGGGGGCAGACGAGCAGTACTTC. As protein: CSVRQGADEQYF.

The chain has TRBV15 and TRBJ1-5; D unresolved. The CDR3 has 15 residues. V was shortened by 3 bases and J by 6 bases, with 15 bases between the two germline ends. CDR1 is LNHNV and CDR2 is YYDKDF in the germline V gene (reference sequence). The CDR3, as DNA: TGTGCCACCAGCAGGGGTTTGAGGAGCGGTCAGCCCCAGCATTTT. This sequence encodes CATSRGLRSGQPQHF.

V and J are TRBV5-6 and TRBJ2-5; 11 bases match TRBD2. V was pared by 4 bases and J by 5 bases, with 7 bases of the junction left unmatched. Germline V gives CDR1 SGHDT, CDR2 YYEEEE. The CDR3 runs to 15 residues. CDR3 in amino acids: CASSLPTSGSETQYF. The CDR3 DNA is TGTGCCAGCAGCCTACCTACTAGCGGGAGTGAGACCCAGTACTTC.

This clonotype was found a few times. This chain joins TRBV11-2 and TRBJ2-7; 8 bases fit TRBD1. The V gene's germline CDR1 is SGHAT and CDR2 FQNNGV. With 4 bases clipped from V and 4 bases from J, the junction kept 18 bases outside the gene matches. The CDR3 is made up of 18 amino acids. The CDR3 bases are TGTGCCAGCAGCTCCCCCAGACAGGGGATTGGGGACTTTTACGAGCAGTACTTC. Its translation is CASSSPRQGIGDFYEQYF. Together with reference TRBV11-2 and TRBJ2-7, the CDR3 gives the full variable domain: EAGVAQSPRYKIIEKRQSVAFWCNPISGHATLYWYQQILGQGPKLLIQFQNNGVVDDSQLPKDRFSAERLKGVDSTLKIQPAKLEDSAVYLCASSSPRQGIGDFYEQYFGPGTRLTVT.